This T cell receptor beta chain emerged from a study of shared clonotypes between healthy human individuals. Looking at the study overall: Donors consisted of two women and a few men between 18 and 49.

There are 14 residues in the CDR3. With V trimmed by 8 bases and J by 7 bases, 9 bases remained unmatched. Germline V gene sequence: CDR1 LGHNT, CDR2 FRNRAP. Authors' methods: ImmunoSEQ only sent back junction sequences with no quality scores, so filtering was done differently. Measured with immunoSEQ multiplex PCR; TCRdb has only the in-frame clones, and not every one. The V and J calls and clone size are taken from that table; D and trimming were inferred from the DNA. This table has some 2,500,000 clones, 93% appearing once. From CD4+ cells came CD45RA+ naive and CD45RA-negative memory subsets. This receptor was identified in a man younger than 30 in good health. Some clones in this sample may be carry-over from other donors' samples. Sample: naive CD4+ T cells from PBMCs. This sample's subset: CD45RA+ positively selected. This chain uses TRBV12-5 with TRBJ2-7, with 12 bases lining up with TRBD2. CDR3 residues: CASSSSGRAGEQYF. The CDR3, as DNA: TGTGCTAGTTCCTCTAGCGGGAGGGCCGGTGAGCAGTACTTC.